These 31 T cell receptor beta chains share one sample of origin, sequenced in a study of blood T cell repertoires in COVID-19 (dated by TCRdb to the early 2020s). The library was produced with the immunoSEQ multiplex PCR assay. TCRdb re-hosts the immuneACCESS table, in-frame sequences only. Its copies lack some clones; in the studies checked, an unresolved V gene accounts for under half of them, and the cause for the rest is not known. This sample is represented by some 260,000 clones; around 90% of them were singletons. Together, the top ten hold 0.8% of the sample. The sample consisted of peripheral blood. The source is a woman younger than 45 with acute or convalescent COVID-19.

The chain employs TRBV9 and TRBJ2-1; D may be TRBD2 (5 bases). The CDR3 is 15 amino acids. The germline CDR1 and CDR2 sequences are SGDLS and YYNGEE. V dropped 2 bases and J dropped 1 base, with 10 bases sitting between them. CDR3 in amino acids: CASSVQQRSYNEQFF. CDR3 bases: TGTGCCAGCAGCGTTCAACAGCGGTCCTACAATGAGCAGTTCTTC.

The gene calls are TRBV24-1 and TRBJ1-5, with D perhaps TRBD1 (6 bases). V lost 4 bases to trimming and J lost 5 bases, with 11 bases between them. Per the germline V gene, CDR1 is KGHDR and CDR2 is SFDVKD. The CDR3 loop spans 14 amino acids. The CDR3 here is CATSEPGQDQPQHF. The CDR3 DNA follows: TGTGCCACCAGTGAACCGGGACAAGATCAGCCCCAGCATTTT.

The chain joins TRBV27 to TRBJ1-2; tentative D call: TRBD1 (6 bases). CDR1 is MNHEY, CDR2 SMNVEV, per germline (reference sequence). V lost 5 bases and J lost 2, with 12 bases in between. There are 14 residues in the CDR3. The CDR3 region has the DNA TGTGCCAGCAGTCCACGACAGGCCAACTATGGCTACACCTTC. It specifies CASSPRQANYGYTF.

The V call is TRBV7-2, the J call TRBJ2-1; a weak D match, TRBD2 (6 bases). V shed 5 bases and J shed 0 bases, with 17 bases lying between them. This CDR3 contains 17 residues. The germline V gene has CDR1 SGHTA and CDR2 FQGNSA. The CDR3 bases are TGTGCCAGCAGCGTCCGAGCGGGCGGAAGCTCCTACAATGAGCAGTTCTTC. It specifies CASSVRAGGSSYNEQFF.

The V call is TRBV11-2, the J call TRBJ2-3; D remains unclear. The CDR3 runs to 15 residues. Germline CDR1 SGHAT, CDR2 FQNNGV. Trimming cost V 6 bases and J 2 bases, with 15 bases left between them. The CDR3 is CASRSIRQPTDTQYF. The CDR3 DNA sequence: TGTGCCAGCAGATCCATCAGGCAGCCCACAGATACGCAGTATTTT.

The chain links TRBV5-1 to TRBJ1-2; no clear D. The CDR3 totals 13 residues. The germline CDR1 and CDR2 sequences are SGHRS and YFSETQ. V gave up 4 bases and J gave up 4 bases, with 11 bases separating them. The CDR3 coding sequence is TGCGCCAGCAGCCCGCCCGGTGCCTATGGCTACACCTTC. Translated: CASSPPGAYGYTF.

V is TRBV29-1 and J is TRBJ2-1; 11 positions agree with TRBD2. With 5 bases clipped from V and 4 bases from J, the junction kept 1 base outside the gene matches. Germline V lookup: CDR1 SQVTM, CDR2 ANQGSEA. CDR3 length equals 13 residues. The CDR3 nucleotides are TGCAGCGTTACTAGCGGGGGATACAATGAGCAGTTCTTC. Protein product: CSVTSGGYNEQFF.

V and J are TRBV2 and TRBJ2-1; D gene uncertain. This CDR3 comprises 13 residues. Trimming took 1 base from V and 6 from J, leaving 7 bases between them. CDR1 SNHLY and CDR2 FYNNEI come from the germline V gene. The CDR3, as DNA: TGTGCCAGCAGTGAAGACTCATCCAATGAGCAGTTCTTC. Translating it yields CASSEDSSNEQFF.

V usage is TRBV19 and J usage is TRBJ1-5, with a possible D match to TRBD1 (5 bases). From germline, CDR1 is LNHDA and CDR2 SQIVND (reference sequence). Between the trimmed V and J ends, which lost 5 bases and 3 bases, there was a span of 11 bases. The CDR3 loop spans 14 amino acids. The CDR3 loop reads CASSAGGDNQPQHF. The CDR3 DNA reads as TGTGCCAGTAGTGCGGGGGGTGACAATCAGCCCCAGCATTTT. Variable domain in full (rest from reference TRBV19 and TRBJ1-5): DGGITQSPKYLFRKEGQNVTLSCEQNLNHDAMYWYRQDPGQGLRLIYYSQIVNDFQKGDIAEGYSVSREKKESFPLTVTSAQKNPTAFYLCASSAGGDNQPQHFGDGTRLSIL.

This chain connects TRBV5-8 to TRBJ2-3, with TRBD2 identical over 13 bases. The ends lost 4 bases at V and 2 bases at J; junction bases unmatched: 7. CDR3 length: 17 amino acids. Germline CDR1 reads SGHTS; CDR2 reads YDEGEE. In DNA form, the CDR3 reads TGTGCCAGCAGCCCAGGACTAGCGGGAGCAATCACAGATACGCAGTATTTT. It specifies CASSPGLAGAITDTQYF.

This clone was seen just once. The chain links TRBV19 to TRBJ2-7; TRBD2 is a possible D gene (6 bases). The CDR3 runs to 14 residues. Germline V lookup: CDR1 LNHDA, CDR2 SQIVND (reference sequence). V was pared by 7 bases and J by 1 base, with 14 bases between. This CDR3 reads CASMMSGGSYEQYF. CDR3 DNA: TGTGCCAGTATGATGTCCGGGGGTTCCTACGAGCAGTACTTC.

The genes are TRBV4-1 and TRBJ2-7, with 12 nucleotides matching TRBD2. V lost 2 bases, J lost 7 bases, and 9 bases stayed unmatched. The germline gives CDR1 MGHRA, CDR2 YSYEKL. This CDR3 is 16 amino acids long. The DNA for the CDR3 is TGCGCCAGCAGCCAACAGAGACTAGCGGGAGTGGCTGAGCAGTACTTC. Protein sequence: CASSQQRLAGVAEQYF.

This clone appeared a single time. V and J are TRBV30 and TRBJ2-1; 15 nucleotides agree with TRBD2. In germline, CDR1 is GTSNPN, CDR2 SVGIG (reference sequence). J lost 2 bases, V lost 3 bases, and 11 bases had no gene match. The CDR3 totals 19 residues. The DNA of the CDR3 is TGTGCCTGGAGAGGCGGGGGACTAGCGGGAGGTTGGCCCTACAATGAGCAGTTCTTC. Its translation: CAWRGGGLAGGWPYNEQFF.

This clone showed up just once. This chain uses TRBV12-3 or TRBV12-4 with TRBJ2-3, with unresolved D. V lost 6 bases and J lost 6, with 4 bases in between. The CDR3 consists of 10 residues. This CDR3 reads CASRRDTQYF. CDR3 nucleotide sequence: TGTGCCAGCAGGAGGGATACGCAGTATTTT.

In its sample, this clone was seen once. The chain carries TRBV30 and TRBJ2-7, with a tentative D call TRBD2 (6 bases). The CDR3 is 11 residues long. Germline-derived CDR1 and CDR2 are GTSNPN and SVGIG (reference sequence). V gave up 4 bases and J gave up 3 bases, with 7 bases separating them. The CDR3 region is CAWTSDYEQYF. The DNA for the CDR3 is TGTGCCTGGACTAGCGACTACGAGCAGTACTTC.

V and J are TRBV25-1 and TRBJ2-5; D is uncertain. Per the germline V gene, CDR1 is MGHDK and CDR2 is SYGVNS. The CDR3 loop spans 11 amino acids. V lost 4 bases, J lost 5 bases, and 5 bases lay in between. The CDR3 loop is CASSVMETQYF. The CDR3 DNA reads as TGTGCCAGCAGTGTCATGGAGACCCAGTACTTC.

This clone has only a few counts. The chain employs TRBV6-7 and TRBJ2-7, with TRBD2 identical over 9 bases. TRBV6-7 is marked as an open reading frame, function uncertain. The V segment lost 2 bases and the J segment 4 bases; nucleotides outside the gene matches: 15. The length of the CDR3 is 18 residues. The CDR3 is CASSYGPKRTSEIYEQYF. In DNA form, the CDR3 reads TGTGCCAGCAGTTACGGTCCCAAAAGGACTAGCGAAATTTACGAGCAGTACTTC.

The genes are TRBV27 and TRBJ1-2; 7 nucleotides align to TRBD1. The CDR3 extends over 17 amino acids. J lost 3 bases, V lost 5 bases, and 15 bases had no gene match. Germline-derived CDR1 and CDR2 are MNHEY and SMNVEV (reference sequence). CDR3 sequence reads: CASSPHPTGIVDYGYTF. As DNA, the CDR3 is TGTGCCAGCAGTCCTCATCCGACAGGGATCGTGGACTATGGCTACACCTTC.

The chain is built from TRBV10-2 and TRBJ1-5, with 8 bases that match TRBD1. Germline V CDR1 and CDR2: WSHSY, SAAADI. J lost 0 bases, V lost 6 bases, and 13 bases had no gene match. The CDR3 is made up of 18 amino acids. CDR3 sequence reads: CASRAGTGGANSNQPQHF. The CDR3 nucleotides are TGCGCCAGCAGAGCCGGGACAGGTGGGGCCAATAGCAATCAGCCCCAGCATTTT.

This chain connects TRBV11-3 to TRBJ2-1; 11 positions match TRBD2. Germline CDR1 SGHNT, CDR2 YENEEA. With V trimmed by 5 bases and J by 8 bases, 8 bases remained unmatched. This CDR3 region has 15 residues. Written as DNA, the CDR3 is TGTGCCAGCAGCCCATCTCGGACTAGCGGGCATGAGCAGTTCTTC. This gives the protein CASSPSRTSGHEQFF.

V gene TRBV5-1 combines with J gene TRBJ2-5; 10 bases match TRBD1. Germline V lookup: CDR1 SGHRS, CDR2 YFSETQ. The CDR3 runs to 15 residues. J gave up 9 bases and V 0 bases, and 8 bases lay outside the gene matches. The DNA for the CDR3 is TGCGCCAGCAGCTTGGGGGGACAGGGGATTAAAGCCCAGTACTTC. Protein: CASSLGGQGIKAQYF.

The chain carries TRBV5-8 and TRBJ1-1; 7 bases are a match to TRBD1. Per the germline V gene, CDR1 is SGHTS and CDR2 is YDEGEE. The CDR3 covers 15 residues. The V and J ends lost 4 bases and 0 bases, in that order; junction bases with no gene match: 6. Here the CDR3 reads CASSDLRGMNTEAFF. The CDR3 bases are TGTGCCAGCAGCGACCTCAGGGGGATGAACACTGAAGCTTTCTTT.

The V call is TRBV6-1, the J call TRBJ1-2; D not resolved. CDR1 is MNHNS, CDR2 SASEGT, per germline. CDR3 length equals 13 residues. The V gene lost 3 bases and the J gene lost 4 bases, with 9 bases spanning the gap. The CDR3: CASSEAEIYGYTF. Here the CDR3 DNA reads TGTGCCAGCAGTGAGGCGGAAATCTATGGCTACACCTTC.

The gene calls are TRBV30 and TRBJ2-7; D gene unclear. The CDR3 extends over 14 amino acids. Germline V lookup: CDR1 GTSNPN, CDR2 SVGIG (reference sequence). V gave up 4 bases and J gave up 2 bases, with 15 bases separating them. The CDR3 coding sequence is TGTGCCTGGACTGATGACTCTTACCCCTACGAGCAGTACTTC. Translation gives CAWTDDSYPYEQYF.

The chain uses TRBV12-5 and TRBJ1-3, with 9 bases lining up with TRBD1. CDR3 size: 16 residues. Germline lookup yields CDR1 LGHNT and CDR2 FRNRAP. The CDR3 coding sequence is TGTCCCCAGTCCGGGACAGGGTGTTCCTCTGGAAACACCATATATTTT. This translates into CPQSGTGCSSGNTIYF.

The CDR3 DNA reads as TGTGCCAGCAGACCAGGGGGCGCGGACTATGGCTACACCTTC. Protein product: CASRPGGADYGYTF. This sequence joins TRBV3-1 (or the pseudogene TRBV3-2) and TRBJ1-2; TRBD1 agrees at 8 bases. The CDR3 is made up of 14 amino acids. The germline V gene encodes CDR1 LGHDT and CDR2 YNNKEL (reference sequence). The J segment lost 3 bases and the V segment lost 6 bases, leaving 6 bases of the junction unmatched.

The rearrangement joins TRBV10-3 to TRBJ2-1; 9 nucleotides align to TRBD1. Germline CDR1 and CDR2: ENHRY and SYGVKD. V lost 4 bases, J lost 3 bases, and 10 bases stayed unmatched. The CDR3 has 17 amino acids. CDR3 DNA sequence: TGTGCCATCAGTGCGGGGACAGGGTTCAACGTCTACAATGAGCAGTTCTTC. This gives the protein CAISAGTGFNVYNEQFF.

The chain uses TRBV2 and TRBJ2-7, with 11 bases fitting TRBD1. J was trimmed by 2 bases and V by 9 bases; bases with no gene match: 9. There are 15 residues in the CDR3. Germline V gene data show CDR1 as SNHLY and CDR2 as FYNNEI. In nucleotides, the CDR3 is TGTGCCAGATCACCGGCGGGACAGGGGGCCTACGAGCAGTACTTC. Protein: CARSPAGQGAYEQYF. Combining the CDR3 with reference TRBV2 and TRBJ2-7 gives the whole variable domain EPEVTQTPSHQVTQMGQEVILRCVPISNHLYFYWYRQILGQKVEFLVSFYNNEISEKSEIFDDQFSVERPDGSNFTLKIRSTKLEDSAMYFCARSPAGQGAYEQYFGPGTRLTVT.

The chain couples TRBV6-6 to TRBJ1-3, with 9 bases identical to TRBD1. V was clipped by 11 bases and J by 4 bases; unmatched bases: 9. The CDR3 length is 14 residues. Germline V gene sequence: CDR1 MNHNY, CDR2 SVGAGI (reference sequence). The CDR3 DNA reads TGTGCCGGAAGGACAGGGGCAGTCGGAAACACCATATATTTT. It is translated as CAGRTGAVGNTIYF.

This clone appeared a few times. The genes are TRBV3-1 (or the pseudogene TRBV3-2) and TRBJ2-7, with D unresolved. The CDR3 runs to 13 residues. With 3 bases removed from V and 7 bases from J, the gap between germline ends came to 13 bases. Germline V gene lookup returns CDR1 LGHDT and CDR2 YNNKEL (reference sequence). CDR3 DNA: TGTGCCAGCAGCCACAACACGCTCGGGGAGCAGTACTTC. Translated: CASSHNTLGEQYF.

The chain joins TRBV6-2 or TRBV6-3 to TRBJ2-1; tentative D call: TRBD1 (8 bases). The V gene lost 4 bases and the J gene lost 7 bases, with 14 bases spanning the gap. Germline V gene lookup returns CDR1 MNHEY and CDR2 SVGEGT. CDR3 length: 14 amino acids. Written as DNA, the CDR3 is TGTGCCAGCAGTTGGACAGGGAGGGGAAATGAGCAGTTCTTC. It specifies CASSWTGRGNEQFF.